This TCR beta chain was sequenced during a study of blood T cell repertoires in COVID-19. Study context: Samples came from the United States, Italy and Spain, spanning acute and convalescent COVID-19. T cells, B-cell-depleted T cells, or PBMCs supplied cDNA or gDNA.

In the original workflow: Estimation of nucleated cell counts was performed using reference gene primer amplification. Profiling relied on immunoSEQ multiplex PCR, and the TCRdb table lists in-frame clones only, not all of them. Clone size and the V and J calls come from that table; the DNA yielded D and trimming. Of hundreds of thousands of clones in the sample, less than 90% were seen once. Per germline, CDR1 KGHSH and CDR2 LQKENI. V was trimmed by 6 bases and J by 0 bases, leaving 17 bases between them. CDR3 size: 16 residues. V usage is TRBV18 and J usage is TRBJ1-1; a possible D gene is TRBD1 (5 bases). This receptor was taken from a human donor in a cohort sampled during active COVID-19. The sequencing input was peripheral blood. In DNA, the CDR3 is TGTGCCAGCTCCAGGGCAGACAGACCGATGAACACTGAAGCTTTCTTT. It translates to CASSRADRPMNTEAFF.